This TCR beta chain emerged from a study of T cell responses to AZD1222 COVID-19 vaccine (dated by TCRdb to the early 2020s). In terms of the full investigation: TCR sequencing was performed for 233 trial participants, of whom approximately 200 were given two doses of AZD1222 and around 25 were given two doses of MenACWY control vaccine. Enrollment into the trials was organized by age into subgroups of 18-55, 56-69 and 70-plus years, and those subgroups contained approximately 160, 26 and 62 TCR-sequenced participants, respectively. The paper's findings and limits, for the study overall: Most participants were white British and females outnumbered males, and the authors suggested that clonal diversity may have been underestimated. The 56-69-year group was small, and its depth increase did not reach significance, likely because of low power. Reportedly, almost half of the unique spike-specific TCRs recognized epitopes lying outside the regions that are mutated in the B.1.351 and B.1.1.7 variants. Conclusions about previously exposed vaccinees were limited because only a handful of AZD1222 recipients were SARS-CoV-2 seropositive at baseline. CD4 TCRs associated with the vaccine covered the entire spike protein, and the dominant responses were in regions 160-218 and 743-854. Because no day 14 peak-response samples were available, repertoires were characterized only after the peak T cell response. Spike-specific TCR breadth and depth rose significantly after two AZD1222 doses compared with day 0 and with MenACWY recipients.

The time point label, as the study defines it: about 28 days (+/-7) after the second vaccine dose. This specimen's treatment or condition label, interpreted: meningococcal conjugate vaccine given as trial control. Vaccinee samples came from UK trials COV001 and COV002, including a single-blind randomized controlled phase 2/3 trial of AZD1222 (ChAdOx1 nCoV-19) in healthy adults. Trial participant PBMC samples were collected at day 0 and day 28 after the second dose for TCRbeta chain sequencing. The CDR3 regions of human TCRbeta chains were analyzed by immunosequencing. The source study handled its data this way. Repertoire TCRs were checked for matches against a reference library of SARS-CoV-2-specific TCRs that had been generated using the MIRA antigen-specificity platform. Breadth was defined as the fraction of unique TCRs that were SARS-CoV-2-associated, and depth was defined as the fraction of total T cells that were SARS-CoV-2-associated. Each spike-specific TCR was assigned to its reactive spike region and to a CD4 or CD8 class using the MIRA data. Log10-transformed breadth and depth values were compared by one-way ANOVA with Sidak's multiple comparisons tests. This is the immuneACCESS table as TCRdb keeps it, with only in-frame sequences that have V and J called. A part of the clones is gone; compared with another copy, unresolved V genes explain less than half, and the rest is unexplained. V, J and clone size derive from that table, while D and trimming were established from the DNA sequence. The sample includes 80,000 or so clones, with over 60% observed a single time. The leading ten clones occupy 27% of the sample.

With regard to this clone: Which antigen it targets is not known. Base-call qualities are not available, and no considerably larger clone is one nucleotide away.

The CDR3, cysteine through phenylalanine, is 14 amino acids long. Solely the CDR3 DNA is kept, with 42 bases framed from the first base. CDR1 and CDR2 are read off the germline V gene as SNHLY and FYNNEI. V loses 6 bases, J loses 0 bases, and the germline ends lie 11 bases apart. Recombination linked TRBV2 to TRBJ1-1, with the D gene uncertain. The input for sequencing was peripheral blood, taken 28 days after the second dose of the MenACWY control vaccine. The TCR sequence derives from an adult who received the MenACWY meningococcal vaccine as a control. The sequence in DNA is TGTGCCAGCAGGGTACGCAGCCTGAACACTGAAGCTTTCTTT. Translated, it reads CASRVRSLNTEAFF.